The 20 T cell receptor beta chains below were found in one sample sequenced in a study of blood T cell repertoires in COVID-19. The protocol was immunoSEQ multiplex PCR, while the TCRdb copy is restricted to in-frame clones and leaves out a portion. The data hold a few hundred thousand clones, with around 86% observed a single time. The sample comprised PBMCs or T cells enriched from blood (not recorded which). These TCRs come from a man aged 35-49 years who had recovered from COVID-19.

J is TRBJ2-2 and V is TRBV3-1 (or the pseudogene TRBV3-2), with D maybe TRBD2 (5 bases). The CDR3 has 16 residues. V was shortened by 0 bases and J by 3 bases, with 11 bases between the two germline ends. Germline lookup yields CDR1 LGHDT and CDR2 YNNKEL (reference sequence). CDR3: CASSQDADSDTGELFF. Written as DNA, the CDR3 is TGTGCCAGCAGCCAAGACGCGGACTCCGACACCGGGGAGCTGTTTTTT.

This chain joins TRBV11-3 and TRBJ1-2; D might be TRBD1 (5 bases). The CDR3 loop spans 12 amino acids. In germline, CDR1 is SGHNT, CDR2 YENEEA. The ends were cut back, 1 base at V and 13 bases at J, with 13 bases in the middle. The CDR3 nucleotides are TGTGCCAGCAGCTTAGCCGGGCGGGGCCCCACCTTC. Protein product: CASSLAGRGPTF.

CDR3 amino acids: CASSNSGWSSYEQYF. The CDR3 nucleotides are TGTGCCAGCAGCAATAGCGGATGGAGCTCCTACGAGCAGTACTTC. The gene calls are TRBV7-2 and TRBJ2-7; D may be TRBD2 (6 bases). V lost 5 bases, J lost 0 bases, and 14 bases lay in between. Per the germline V gene, CDR1 is SGHTA and CDR2 is FQGNSA. The CDR3 sequence is 15 residues long. Using reference TRBV7-2 and TRBJ2-7 for the parts outside the CDR3, the full variable domain is GAGVSQSPSNKVTEKGKDVELRCDPISGHTALYWYRQSLGQGLEFLIYFQGNSAPDKSGLPSDRFSAERTGGSVSTLTIQRTQQEDSAVYLCASSNSGWSSYEQYFGPGTRLTVT.

The chain has TRBV5-1 and TRBJ1-2; 7 nucleotides line up with TRBD1. With V trimmed by 0 bases and J by 6 bases, 5 bases remained unmatched. CDR1 SGHRS and CDR2 YFSETQ come from the germline V gene. The CDR3 spans 14 residues. DNA for the CDR3: TGCGCCAGCAGCTTGGGGACAGGTATTGATGGCTACACCTTC. Its protein is CASSLGTGIDGYTF.

The CDR3 region is CASSLAQGEVSQPQHF. In DNA, the CDR3 is TGTGCCAGCAGCTTAGCGCAGGGGGAGGTCAGTCAGCCCCAGCATTTT. The V and J genes are TRBV7-2 and TRBJ1-5; 7 nucleotides line up with TRBD1. The CDR3 is 16 amino acids. Germline CDR1 and CDR2: SGHTA and FQGNSA. The ends lost 0 bases at V and 6 bases at J; junction bases unmatched: 8.

The gene calls are TRBV18 and TRBJ2-1; the D is unclear. CDR3 length: 14 amino acids. Deletions cut 3 bases from V and 7 bases from J, with 13 bases between. The germline V gene encodes CDR1 KGHSH and CDR2 LQKENI. The CDR3 sequence: CASSPQSLANEQFF. Written as DNA, the CDR3 is TGTGCCAGCTCACCGCAATCGTTGGCAAATGAGCAGTTCTTC.

This clone was picked up one time. This rearrangement joins TRBV5-1 to TRBJ2-3; 9 nucleotides align to TRBD2. Unmatched junction bases numbered 3, after V lost 0 bases and J lost 1 base. The CDR3 spans 16 residues. The germline gives CDR1 SGHRS, CDR2 YFSETQ. The CDR3 DNA sequence: TGCGCCAGCAGCTTGGCCAAGCGGGGGGGCACAGATACGCAGTATTTT. Translating gives CASSLAKRGGTDTQYF.

The gene calls are TRBV9 and TRBJ2-1; TRBD1 matches 9 bases. Looked up from germline, CDR1 is SGDLS and CDR2 is YYNGEE. This CDR3 is built from 14 residues. V shed 4 bases and J 7 bases; nucleotides not matched to a gene: 6. CDR3 nucleotides: TGTGCCAGCAGCACCGGGACAGGGTCGAATGAGCAGTTCTTC. Its protein is CASSTGTGSNEQFF. Full variable domain (outside the CDR3, taken from reference TRBV9 and TRBJ2-1): DSGVTQTPKHLITATGQRVTLRCSPRSGDLSVYWYQQSLDQGLQFLIQYYNGEERAKGNILERFSAQQFPDLHSELNLSSLELGDSALYFCASSTGTGSNEQFFGPGTRLTVL.

The chain combines TRBV16 with TRBJ2-3; D is uncertain. Trimming took 4 bases from V and 4 from J, leaving 15 bases between them. This CDR3 contains 15 residues. Germline values: CDR1 KGHSY, CDR2 FQNENV. The CDR3 region has the DNA TGTGCCAGCAGCCCACCGTTATTACTACCAGATACGCAGTATTTT. Protein: CASSPPLLLPDTQYF.

The V call is TRBV4-1, the J call TRBJ1-1; D is possibly TRBD1 (6 bases). V lost 4 bases, J lost 11 bases, and 29 bases lay in between. Germline CDR1 is MGHRA and CDR2 is YSYEKL. The CDR3 runs to 17 residues. The CDR3 reads CASSPPSLGQEPMRAFF. The CDR3 bases are TGCGCCAGCAGCCCTCCTTCGTTGGGACAAGAACCAATGAGGGCTTTCTTT.

This chain links TRBV4-1 with TRBJ1-2; D is undetermined. V was pared by 0 bases and J by 4 bases, with 15 bases between. CDR3 size: 16 residues. The V gene's germline CDR1 is MGHRA and CDR2 YSYEKL. The DNA of the CDR3 is TGCGCCAGCAGCCAAGAACGAACGGGAAGCGGCTATGGCTACACCTTC. It specifies CASSQERTGSGYGYTF.

The chain recombines TRBV9 with TRBJ1-1; 7 positions agree with TRBD1. The CDR3 is made up of 14 amino acids. Germline trimming cut 3 bases from V and 9 bases from J; bases unmatched to any gene: 11. The germline V gene encodes CDR1 SGDLS and CDR2 YYNGEE. As DNA, the CDR3 is TGTGCCAGCAGCGCAGCCTTCCGGGACAGCCAAGCTTTCTTT. Protein sequence: CASSAAFRDSQAFF.

This clone was counted many times. The V call is TRBV14, the J call TRBJ2-7; D gene unclear. This CDR3 comprises 14 residues. V was shortened by 4 bases and J by 4 bases, with 14 bases between the two germline ends. Germline CDR1 SGHDN, CDR2 FVKESK. CDR3 loop: CASSLALADYEQYF. DNA for the CDR3: TGTGCCAGCAGCCTAGCCTTGGCGGATTACGAGCAGTACTTC.

The V call is TRBV24-1, the J call TRBJ1-5; D not certain. Trimming stripped 5 bases from V and 1 base from J, with 11 bases between. The germline V gene encodes CDR1 KGHDR and CDR2 SFDVKD. CDR3 length: 15 amino acids. The CDR3 region is CATSVPGESNQPQHF. The DNA of the CDR3 is TGTGCCACCAGTGTCCCGGGAGAGAGCAATCAGCCCCAGCATTTT.

J is TRBJ2-7 and V is TRBV7-2, with 10 bases aligning to TRBD2. The CDR3 is 16 residues long. V gave up 0 bases and J gave up 3 bases; unmatched junction bases: 5. Germline values: CDR1 SGHTA, CDR2 FQGNSA. The CDR3 DNA reads as TGTGCCAGCAGCTTAGCTAGCGGGGGGATAAACTACGAGCAGTACTTC. Its protein product is CASSLASGGINYEQYF.

The chain uses TRBV28 and TRBJ1-1; maybe TRBD1 (6 bases). The CDR3 sequence is 14 residues long. In germline, CDR1 is MDHEN, CDR2 SYDVKM. V was cut by 7 bases and J by 1 base, with 13 bases left in between. Written as DNA, the CDR3 is TGTGCCAGCACCATGGGACACAAGAACACTGAAGCTTTCTTT. The encoded protein is CASTMGHKNTEAFF. Supplemented by reference TRBV28 and TRBJ1-1, the full variable domain reads DVKVTQSSRYLVKRTGEKVFLECVQDMDHENMFWYRQDPGLGLRLIYFSYDVKMKEKGDIPEGYSVSREKKERFSLILESASTNQTSMYLCASTMGHKNTEAFFGQGTRLTVV.

The chain has TRBV3-1 (or the pseudogene TRBV3-2) and TRBJ2-7; the match to TRBD2 covers 13 bases. Germline V gene sequence: CDR1 LGHDT, CDR2 YNNKEL (reference sequence). CDR3 length equals 19 residues. V was pared by 0 bases and J by 4 bases, with 12 bases of the junction left unmatched. The CDR3 DNA sequence: TGTGCCAGCAGCCAAGATCCCCCGACTAGCGGGAGGTTAACGTACGAGCAGTACTTC. As protein: CASSQDPPTSGRLTYEQYF.

This clone has just one count. This chain links TRBV7-9 with TRBJ1-1, with 7 bases matching TRBD1. CDR3 length: 17 residues. Trimming removed 8 bases from V and 5 bases from J; junction bases left unmatched: 20. Germline-derived CDR1 and CDR2 are SEHNR and FQNEAQ (reference sequence). The CDR3 reads CASSAGGQGVGKTEAFF. For the CDR3, the DNA is TGTGCCAGCTCCGCGGGAGGGCAGGGGGTTGGGAAGACTGAAGCTTTCTTT.

The rearrangement links TRBV18 to TRBJ2-7; 7 nucleotides align to TRBD2. The ends lost 1 base at V and 2 bases at J; junction bases unmatched: 2. CDR3 length: 14 amino acids. Per germline, CDR1 KGHSH and CDR2 LQKENI. CDR3 in amino acids: CASSPLSGAYEQYF. CDR3 bases: TGTGCCAGCTCACCACTAAGCGGGGCCTACGAGCAGTACTTC.

This rearrangement joins TRBV5-1 to TRBJ2-3; TRBD2 agrees at 7 bases. Per germline, CDR1 SGHRS and CDR2 YFSETQ. The CDR3 sequence is 15 residues long. J was trimmed by 3 bases and V by 2 bases; bases with no gene match: 6. The CDR3 here is CASSFLAVTTDTQYF. In DNA form, the CDR3 reads TGCGCCAGCAGCTTCCTAGCGGTAACTACAGATACGCAGTATTTT.